This T cell receptor (beta chain) derives from a study of T cells in Graves' hyperthyroidism and ophthalmopathy. Study in general: Prior to any treatment, at the point of initial diagnosis, peripheral blood was collected.

Study findings and constraints: Most thyroid-expanded clonotypes above 0.001 were also found in blood.

Amplification of TCR beta CDR3 regions was performed using RNA transcripts as template. In the first-round RT-PCR of the TCR CDR3, the HTBI primer set was used. TCRdb fed the multiplex PCR reads into MiXCR, producing one record per CDR3 protein. Of 800,000 or so distinct CDR3 sequences listed, roughly 37% are singletons. This CDR3 has 12 residues. Germline CDR1 is SGHTA and CDR2 is FQGNSA. In its sample, this clonotype was seen once. The target antigen is unknown. The germline gene is not matched at one end of the junction; a read error may be the cause. The study based diagnoses on clinical symptoms, serum thyroxine and TRAb, thyroid ultrasound and orbital computed tomography.

The source material was blood. The chain carries TRBV7-2 and TRBJ2-2; D gene ambiguous. This clonotype was sampled from a man between 18 and 35 years old with Graves' hyperthyroidism. The CDR3: CASTLQTGELFF. CDR3 coding DNA: TGTGCCAGCACCTTACAGACCGGGGAGCTGTTTTTT.